The rows below give T cell receptor beta chains drawn from one sample of a study of blood T cell repertoires in COVID-19. Data came from immunoSEQ multiplex PCR; TCRdb stores just in-frame clones and leaves some out. The sample gives approximately 150,000 clones, 87% of which show up once; around 40% is in the top ten. The sequenced sample was peripheral blood. The receptor set was obtained from a man aged 45-65 years who had recovered from COVID-19. The CDR3 runs from the conserved cysteine through the conserved F or W. The D gene is left open where the match is weak. Size is omitted from some rows. Given values are once, few, many or a class for expanded clones.

j_call: TRBJ1-1
clone_size: NA
v_call: TRBV9
d_call: NA
cdr3_aa: CASSNPGDSTEAFF
cdr3_nt: TGTGCCAGCAGCAACCCAGGGGATAGCACTGAAGCTTTCTTT

j_call: TRBJ2-1
clone_size: NA
v_call: TRBV13
d_call: NA
cdr3_aa: CASILTGESGNEQFF
cdr3_nt: TGTGCCAGCATCCTGACGGGGGAGTCAGGCAATGAGCAGTTCTTC

j_call: TRBJ1-5
clone_size: NA
v_call: TRBV5-8
d_call: TRBD1
cdr3_aa: CASSLGTGGRNQPQHF
cdr3_nt: TGTGCCAGCAGCTTGGGGACAGGGGGGCGCAATCAGCCCCAGCATTTT

j_call: TRBJ2-3
clone_size: NA
v_call: TRBV6-2/TRBV6-3
d_call: NA
cdr3_aa: CASSQHTDTQYF
cdr3_nt: TGTGCCAGCAGTCAACACACAGATACGCAGTATTTT

j_call: TRBJ1-1
clone_size: NA
v_call: TRBV11-2
d_call: TRBD1
cdr3_aa: CASSDYRGPHTEAFF
cdr3_nt: TGTGCCAGCAGCGACTACAGGGGGCCCCACACTGAAGCTTTCTTT

j_call: TRBJ2-1
clone_size: once
v_call: TRBV3-1/TRBV3-2
d_call: TRBD1
cdr3_aa: CASSQGDRYNEQFF
cdr3_nt: TGTGCCAGCAGCCAAGGGGACAGATACAATGAGCAGTTCTTC

j_call: TRBJ1-1
clone_size: few
v_call: TRBV27
d_call: NA
cdr3_aa: CASGTGNLGAFF
cdr3_nt: TGTGCCAGCGGTACAGGGAATCTCGGGGCTTTCTTT

j_call: TRBJ1-2
clone_size: NA
v_call: TRBV19
d_call: NA
cdr3_aa: CASRTGGSNYGYTF
cdr3_nt: TGTGCCAGTAGGACGGGAGGATCTAACTATGGCTACACCTTC

j_call: TRBJ2-5
clone_size: NA
v_call: TRBV27
d_call: TRBD2
cdr3_aa: CASSSLAGEETQYF
cdr3_nt: TGTGCCAGCAGTTCCTTAGCGGGGGAAGAGACCCAGTACTTC

j_call: TRBJ2-3
clone_size: NA
v_call: TRBV7-2
d_call: NA
cdr3_aa: CASSSFLRQAITDTQYF
cdr3_nt: TGTGCCAGCAGCTCTTTCCTACGACAGGCAATCACAGATACGCAGTATTTT

j_call: TRBJ1-5
clone_size: NA
v_call: TRBV2
d_call: TRBD1
cdr3_aa: CASGTGILQPQHF
cdr3_nt: TGTGCCAGTGGGACAGGCATCCTTCAGCCCCAGCATTTT

j_call: TRBJ1-6
clone_size: NA
v_call: TRBV5-6
d_call: TRBD1
cdr3_aa: CASRQGQGDNSPLHF
cdr3_nt: TGTGCCAGCAGACAAGGACAGGGGGATAATTCACCCCTCCACTTT

j_call: TRBJ2-2
clone_size: once
v_call: TRBV6-1
d_call: NA
cdr3_aa: CASSEFRRANTGELFF
cdr3_nt: TGTGCCAGCAGTGAATTCAGGCGAGCGAACACCGGGGAGCTGTTTTTT

j_call: TRBJ2-1
clone_size: NA
v_call: TRBV19
d_call: NA
cdr3_aa: CATHALAGVVDEQFF
cdr3_nt: TGTGCCACCCACGCTCTGGCAGGGGTGGTAGATGAGCAGTTCTTC

j_call: TRBJ2-3
clone_size: NA
v_call: TRBV3-1/TRBV3-2
d_call: NA
cdr3_aa: CASSQDRDRRTDTQYF
cdr3_nt: TGTGCCAGCAGCCAAGATCGCGACAGGCGCACGGATACGCAGTATTTT

j_call: TRBJ1-2
clone_size: once
v_call: TRBV27
d_call: TRBD1
cdr3_aa: CASSWDRGLYGYTF
cdr3_nt: TGTGCCAGCAGTTGGGACAGGGGGCTCTATGGCTACACCTTC

j_call: TRBJ1-2
clone_size: once
v_call: TRBV7-9
d_call: NA
cdr3_aa: CASSPQDMHGYTF
cdr3_nt: TGTGCCAGCAGCCCCCAGGACATGCATGGCTACACCTTC

j_call: TRBJ1-2
clone_size: once
v_call: TRBV5-4
d_call: TRBD1
cdr3_aa: CASSLDRGVANYGYTF
cdr3_nt: TGTGCCAGCAGCTTGGACAGGGGGGTAGCTAACTATGGCTACACCTTC

j_call: TRBJ2-1
clone_size: NA
v_call: TRBV4-3
d_call: TRBD2
cdr3_aa: CASSQLAGDYNEQFF
cdr3_nt: TGCGCCAGCAGCCAACTAGCGGGGGACTACAATGAGCAGTTCTTC

j_call: TRBJ1-4
clone_size: NA
v_call: TRBV4-3
d_call: TRBD1
cdr3_aa: CASSQNRQGRNEKLFF
cdr3_nt: TGCGCCAGCAGCCAAAACCGACAGGGACGGAATGAAAAACTGTTTTTT

j_call: TRBJ2-7
clone_size: NA
v_call: TRBV5-1
d_call: TRBD1
cdr3_aa: CASSISGQGARGEQYF
cdr3_nt: TGCGCCAGCAGCATCTCGGGACAGGGGGCTCGGGGCGAGCAGTACTTC

j_call: TRBJ1-3
clone_size: few
v_call: TRBV7-2
d_call: NA
cdr3_aa: CASSLAGRHSGNTIYF
cdr3_nt: TGTGCCAGCAGCTTAGCAGGCAGGCACTCTGGAAACACCATATATTTT

j_call: TRBJ1-4
clone_size: NA
v_call: TRBV2
d_call: TRBD1
cdr3_aa: CASRTGGKTNEKLFF
cdr3_nt: TGTGCCAGCAGGACAGGGGGCAAAACTAATGAAAAACTGTTTTTT

j_call: TRBJ1-2
clone_size: NA
v_call: TRBV9
d_call: TRBD1
cdr3_aa: CASSIGDSSGYGYTF
cdr3_nt: TGTGCCAGCAGCATCGGGGACAGCTCCGGCTATGGCTACACCTTC

j_call: TRBJ1-2
clone_size: few
v_call: TRBV4-3
d_call: NA
cdr3_aa: CASSQEAGGYGYTF
cdr3_nt: TGCGCCAGCAGCCAAGAAGCCGGGGGCTATGGCTACACCTTC

j_call: TRBJ1-2
clone_size: NA
v_call: TRBV19
d_call: NA
cdr3_aa: CASSIQANYGYTF
cdr3_nt: TGTGCCAGTAGTATACAGGCAAACTATGGCTACACCTTC

j_call: TRBJ1-2
clone_size: NA
v_call: TRBV7-9
d_call: NA
cdr3_aa: CASSYPGHNGYTF
cdr3_nt: TGTGCCAGCAGCTACCCGGGACACAATGGCTACACCTTC

j_call: TRBJ2-7
clone_size: medium-sized
v_call: TRBV11-3
d_call: TRBD1
cdr3_aa: CASSPANRGPEQYF
cdr3_nt: TGTGCCAGCAGTCCCGCCAACAGGGGGCCCGAGCAGTACTTC

j_call: TRBJ1-6
clone_size: NA
v_call: TRBV7-8
d_call: NA
cdr3_aa: CASHPGSGYNSPLHF
cdr3_nt: TGTGCCAGTCATCCTGGGTCCGGGTATAATTCACCCCTCCACTTT

j_call: TRBJ2-2
clone_size: NA
v_call: TRBV4-2
d_call: NA
cdr3_aa: CASSQGSGDTGELFF
cdr3_nt: TGTGCCAGCAGCCAAGGTAGCGGTGACACCGGGGAGCTGTTTTTT

j_call: TRBJ1-1
clone_size: NA
v_call: TRBV7-2
d_call: TRBD1
cdr3_aa: CASSPRTGNTEAFF
cdr3_nt: TGTGCCAGCAGCCCTCGGACAGGGAACACTGAAGCTTTCTTT